This T cell receptor (beta chain) stems from a study of blood T cell repertoires in COVID-19. Study-level information: The United States, Italy and Spain supplied acute and convalescent COVID-19 samples. T cells, B-cell-depleted T cells, or PBMCs supplied cDNA or gDNA.

In the authors' workflow: Amplifying reference gene primers gave estimates of nucleated cell counts. Sequenced by immunoSEQ multiplex PCR; TCRdb stores in-frame clones only, minus some. That table furnishes V, J and clone size, whereas the DNA furnished D and trimming. The repertoire holds about 170,000 clones, with around four fifths as singletons. Germline V gene sequence: CDR1 SGHVS, CDR2 FQNEAQ. V gave up 4 bases and J gave up 3 bases, with 10 bases separating them. This CDR3 has 13 amino acids. The TCR originated in a woman between 65 and 79 years old who had recovered from COVID-19. V is TRBV7-8 and J is TRBJ2-7; D ambiguous. Sequenced: peripheral blood. The CDR3 loop is CASSYSLGYEQYF. CDR3 in DNA: TGTGCCAGCAGCTACTCCCTCGGCTACGAGCAGTACTTC.